Included here is one TCR beta chain sequence, with context. Germline V CDR1 and CDR2: MNHNS, SASEGT. Trimming cost V 2 bases and J 4 bases, with 7 bases left between them. The CDR3 totals 13 residues. The sample belongs to a study of blood T cells in healthy people across ages. Primed by a sample-barcoded 5' primer and a J-beta primer mix, a second PCR proceeded for roughly 6 to 12 cycles. One entry per CDR3 protein results from TCRdb running MiXCR on the 5' RACE reads. The data hold around 520,000 distinct CDR3 sequences, with about 28% observed a single time. A further study also used this sample, focusing on T cells of mothers and their children.

Specimen: blood. The chain is built from TRBV6-1 and TRBJ2-3; D is undetermined. This clonotype was obtained from a boy between 2 and 10 years old in good health. CDR3 sequence (DNA): TGTGCCAGCAGTGAAAGTAGAGCAGATACGCAGTATTTT. Amino acid sequence: CASSESRADTQYF.